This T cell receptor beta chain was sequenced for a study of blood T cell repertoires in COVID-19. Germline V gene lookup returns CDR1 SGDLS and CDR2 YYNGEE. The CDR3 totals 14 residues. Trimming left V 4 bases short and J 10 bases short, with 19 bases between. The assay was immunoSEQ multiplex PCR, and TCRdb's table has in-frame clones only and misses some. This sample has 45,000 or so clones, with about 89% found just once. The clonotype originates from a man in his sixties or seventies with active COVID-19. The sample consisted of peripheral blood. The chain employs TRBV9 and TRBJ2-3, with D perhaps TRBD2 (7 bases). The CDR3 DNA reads TGTGCCAGCAGCCCCCAAGGTGAGGGGGGGGCGCAGTATTTT. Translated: CASSPQGEGGAQYF.